This T cell receptor (beta chain) was captured in a study of CD8 T cells in ankylosing spondylitis. The study's findings and limits: Clones tied to disease were said to be significantly enriched in matched ankylosing spondylitis synovial fluid. Among TCR beta sequences, a motif of several highly homologous variants appeared characteristic of ankylosing spondylitis blood. Disease-linked clones displayed a CD8+ phenotype and appeared relatively rarely in peripheral blood. Some of the motif variants had earlier been found in reactive arthritis patients' fluid and blood.

This clonotype turned up a few times. What it binds is unknown. Using its own MiXCR run on the 5' RACE reads, TCRdb lists one record per CDR3 protein. In the table there are under 250,000 distinct CDR3 sequences, roughly 32% of which are singletons. The CDR3 has 12 residues. Germline V gene sequence: CDR1 DFQATT, CDR2 SNEGSKA (reference sequence). The V end was cut by 6 bases, the J end by 8 bases, with 14 bases between. Material: blood, either unsorted or a sorted T cell fraction (not recorded which). The J gene is TRBJ2-4, the V gene TRBV20-1, with D hard to call. The TCR was taken from a male donor with ankylosing spondylitis or in good health (not recorded which). The CDR3 DNA reads TGCAGTGCAACCCCCCGGAGTGACATTCAGTACTTC. Translating it yields CSATPRSDIQYF.